Presented here are 14 T cell receptor beta chains from one specimen sequenced in a study of T-cell reconstitution after alpha-beta-depleted transplantation in children. For TCRbeta, the library was prepared with unique molecular identifiers. TCRdb independently ran MiXCR on the PCR reads; one entry per CDR3 protein. The sample yields about 400,000 distinct CDR3 sequences, roughly 21% seen once. Source: PBMCs from the stem cell graft donor, taken from the stem cell graft. The receptors shown here come from a human donor who donated a stem cell graft to a child with acute myeloid leukemia.

The rearrangement links TRBV6-1 to TRBJ1-2, with no clear D. V lost 6 bases, J lost 2 bases, and 19 bases lay in between. This CDR3 comprises 16 residues. The germline CDR1 and CDR2 sequences are MNHNS and SASEGT. DNA of the CDR3: TGTGCCAGCAGCCAAACTAGGCAAGGAGGAAACTATGGCTACACCTTC. Translated, it gives CASSQTRQGGNYGYTF.

At least ten counts were recorded for this clonotype. The CDR3 DNA is TGCGCCAGCAGCTTGACAGTCCTAGGCGGAGAGACCCAGTACTTC. It specifies CASSLTVLGGETQYF. The V and J genes are TRBV5-1 and TRBJ2-5; D not certain. CDR3 length: 15 residues. Trimming shortened V by 1 base and J by 4 bases, and 14 bases separated the two germline ends. Germline CDR1 reads SGHRS; CDR2 reads YFSETQ.

The chain links TRBV25-1 to TRBJ1-3; TRBD1 agrees at 9 bases. Germline V gives CDR1 MGHDK, CDR2 SYGVNS. V trimming: 8 bases; J trimming: 2 bases; junction bases outside the gene matches: 10. The CDR3 sequence is 16 residues long. CDR3 amino acids: CASEPGQGVAGNTIYF. CDR3 nucleotide sequence: TGTGCCAGCGAACCGGGACAGGGAGTCGCTGGAAACACCATATATTTT. Full variable domain (outside the CDR3, taken from reference TRBV25-1 and TRBJ1-3): EADIYQTPRYLVIGTGKKITLECSQTMGHDKMYWYQQDPGMELHLIHYSYGVNSTEKGDLSSESTVSRIRTEHFPLTLESARPSHTSQYLCASEPGQGVAGNTIYFGEGSWLTVV.

The V and J genes are TRBV12-3 or TRBV12-4 and TRBJ2-3, with 8 bases fitting TRBD1. With V trimmed by 8 bases and J by 1 base, 8 bases remained unmatched. The CDR3 is 15 residues long. The CDR3 nucleotides are TGTGCCAGCGGCCTACCGGGACAGGGCACAGATACGCAGTATTTT. This sequence encodes CASGLPGQGTDTQYF.

CDR3 bases: TGTGCCAGCAGCCGGACAGGGGATGCTGGAAACACCATATATTTT. This encodes CASSRTGDAGNTIYF. The chain joins TRBV12-3 or TRBV12-4 to TRBJ1-3; 9 bases are a match to TRBD1. After removal of 6 bases from V and 2 bases from J, the junction contained 5 bases not matched to a gene. There are 15 residues in the CDR3.

The chain combines TRBV10-3 with TRBJ1-4; 9 bases are shared with TRBD1. Germline CDR1 is ENHRY and CDR2 is SYGVKD. The trim removed 10 bases at V and 5 bases at J, leaving 5 bases unmatched. The CDR3 is made up of 13 amino acids. The CDR3 protein is CASRGTGNEKLFF. In DNA form, the CDR3 reads TGTGCCAGCCGCGGGACAGGGAATGAAAAACTGTTTTTT.

This clonotype has a handful of counts. J is TRBJ1-1 and V is TRBV29-1; no firm D call. V gave up 6 bases and J gave up 2 bases, with 13 bases separating them. The CDR3 spans 13 residues. The germline V gene encodes CDR1 SQVTM and CDR2 ANQGSEA. CDR3 residues: CSVSGGSNTEAFF. The CDR3, as DNA: TGCAGCGTATCAGGCGGAAGCAACACTGAAGCTTTCTTT.

This clonotype was seen at least ten times. This chain links TRBV5-6 with TRBJ2-1; the match to TRBD2 covers 10 bases. V trimming: 4 bases; J trimming: 7 bases; junction bases outside the gene matches: 8. Germline assignment: CDR1 SGHDT and CDR2 YYEEEE. The CDR3 has 15 amino acids. This chain's CDR3 is CASSPPGLARNEQFF. CDR3 in DNA: TGTGCCAGCAGCCCGCCGGGACTAGCGAGGAATGAGCAGTTCTTC.

This clonotype was recorded at least ten times. V usage is TRBV29-1 and J usage is TRBJ2-5; 9 bases map to TRBD1. Losses at the gene ends were 6 bases for V and 8 bases for J; bases not matched to a gene: 7. The CDR3 covers 12 residues. Germline CDR1 is SQVTM and CDR2 is ANQGSEA. CDR3: CSVDDRGATQYF. DNA of the CDR3: TGCAGCGTGGATGACAGGGGGGCTACCCAGTACTTC.

This clonotype was found a few times. The CDR3 nucleotides are TGTGCCAGCAGAGAATTAGGGACAGATAACACCGGGGAGCTGTTTTTT. This translates into CASRELGTDNTGELFF. V and J are TRBV27 and TRBJ2-2; TRBD1 matches at 7 bases. V lost 6 bases to trimming and J lost 2 bases; unmatched junction nucleotides: 9. Germline CDR1 is MNHEY and CDR2 is SMNVEV (reference sequence). The CDR3 is made up of 16 amino acids.

This clonotype has just a few counts. The V gene is TRBV4-1, the J gene TRBJ2-1; TRBD1 or TRBD2 may be the D gene (5 bases each). The CDR3 consists of 15 residues. V lost 0 bases, J lost 9 bases, and 15 bases lay in between. Germline lookup yields CDR1 MGHRA and CDR2 YSYEKL. The CDR3, as DNA: TGCGCCAGCAGCCAAGATCCCGGACCTGGGGGTGAGCAGTTCTTC. Translating it yields CASSQDPGPGGEQFF.

In its sample, this clonotype was seen a few times. The chain is built from TRBV11-2 and TRBJ2-1; D unclear. CDR3 length equals 17 residues. Germline V lookup: CDR1 SGHAT, CDR2 FQNNGV. V lost 4 bases and J lost 4, with 20 bases in between. The chain's CDR3 is CASSSYQRSPLYNEQFF. The CDR3 coding sequence is TGTGCCAGCAGCTCCTATCAACGGTCCCCTTTATACAATGAGCAGTTCTTC.

The chain carries TRBV9 and TRBJ2-1, with D perhaps TRBD1 (5 bases). This CDR3 has 16 amino acids. CDR1 SGDLS and CDR2 YYNGEE come from the germline V gene. V lost 0 bases and J 9 bases, leaving 19 bases between the germline ends. The DNA for the CDR3 is TGTGCCAGCAGCGTAGGGGGCGCTGGTTCGGTTAGTGAGCAGTTCTTC. This gives the protein CASSVGGAGSVSEQFF.

This clonotype has at least ten counts. V usage is TRBV20-1 and J usage is TRBJ1-5; TRBD1 matches at 9 bases. Trimming cost V 3 bases and J 7 bases; bases outside gene matches: 7. Germline V CDR1 and CDR2: DFQATT, SNEGSKA (reference sequence). The length of the CDR3 is 14 residues. The CDR3 spells CSASPGTGRQPQHF. The CDR3 nucleotides read TGCAGTGCTAGCCCCGGGACAGGGAGGCAGCCCCAGCATTTT.